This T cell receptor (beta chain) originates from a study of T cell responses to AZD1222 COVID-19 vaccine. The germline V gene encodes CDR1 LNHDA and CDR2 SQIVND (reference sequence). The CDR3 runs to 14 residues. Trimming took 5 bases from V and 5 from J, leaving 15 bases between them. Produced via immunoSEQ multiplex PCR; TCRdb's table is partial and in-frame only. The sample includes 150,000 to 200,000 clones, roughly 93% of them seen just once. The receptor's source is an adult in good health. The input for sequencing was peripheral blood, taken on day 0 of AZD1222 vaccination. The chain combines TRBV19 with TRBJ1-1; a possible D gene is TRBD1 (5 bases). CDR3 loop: CASSPGHSGTEAFF. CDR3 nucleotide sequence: TGTGCCAGTAGTCCAGGACATTCTGGGACTGAAGCTTTCTTT. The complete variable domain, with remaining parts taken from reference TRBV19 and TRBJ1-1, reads DGGITQSPKYLFRKEGQNVTLSCEQNLNHDAMYWYRQDPGQGLRLIYYSQIVNDFQKGDIAEGYSVSREKKESFPLTVTSAQKNPTAFYLCASSPGHSGTEAFFGQGTRLTVV.